The clone carrying this TCR beta chain was detected a few times. Its antigen is unidentified. RNA extraction and reverse transcription yielded cDNA as sequencing template. Data came from immunoSEQ multiplex PCR; TCRdb stores just in-frame clones and leaves some out. The table includes over 100,000 clones, around 53% detected once. V was trimmed by 4 bases and J by 7 bases, leaving 11 bases between them. From germline, CDR1 is SGHRS and CDR2 YFSETQ. The CDR3 has 12 residues. The data were obtained in a study of CD8+ T cells in alopecia areata. The overall study: Once tofacitinib had been taken for 6 to 18 months, 6 months off drug followed.

Study findings and constraints: Links between baseline CD8+ expansion and response need larger treated cohorts. With patients, TCR sharing proved less clear than in mice, a difference possibly related to HLA. Scalp clonality and expanded CD8+ clones among the top 100 showed significant decreases with tofacitinib.

This sample's treatment: oral pan-JAK inhibitor, 5-10 mg twice daily. The receptor comes from a human donor with alopecia areata. Sequences were derived from CD4+ T cells sorted from blood, sampled at week 4, from a patient treated with tofacitinib. V gene TRBV5-1 combines with J gene TRBJ2-5, with D perhaps matching TRBD2 (5 bases). For the CDR3, the DNA is TGCGCCAGCAGCCGACCCGGAGGGACCCAGTACTTC. It translates to CASSRPGGTQYF.